This is a list of T cell receptor beta chains from one sample in a study of blood T cell repertoires in COVID-19. Some clones are missing from TCRdb's copy, which holds only in-frame ones; the method was immunoSEQ multiplex PCR. The sample lists 20,000 to 25,000 clones, approximately 80% seen once, with 48% in the top ten. The sample taken for sequencing was peripheral blood. The source of these receptors is a man in his 70s with acute or convalescent COVID-19. CDR3s include the opening cysteine and the closing phenylalanine or tryptophan. D genes are given only for firm matches. Some rows have no size entry. The others give once, few or many, or a class for an expanded clone.

v_call	d_call	clone_size	j_call	cdr3_nt	cdr3_aa
TRBV7-3	.	.	TRBJ1-6	TGTGCCAGCAGCATGCTACAGGGACCACCCCTCCACTTT	CASSMLQGPPLHF
TRBV6-2/TRBV6-3	.	.	TRBJ2-2	TGTGCCAGCAGTTTTCACATAGAGCCGGGGAGATCCGGGGAGCTGTTTTTT	CASSFHIEPGRSGELFF
TRBV29-1	.	.	TRBJ1-2	TGCAGCGTTGGGGGCCAGGGGCGAGGCTACACCTTC	CSVGGQGRGYTF
TRBV18	.	.	TRBJ1-4	TGTGCCAGCTCACCGGACAGCATTGGTGAAAAACTGTTTTTT	CASSPDSIGEKLFF
TRBV3-1/TRBV3-2	TRBD2	.	TRBJ2-2	TGTGCCAGCCGGGGGGAACCCACCGGGGAGCTGTTTTTT	CASRGEPTGELFF
TRBV11-2	.	.	TRBJ1-1	TGTGCCAGCAGCTTAGCAGGAAACACTGAAGCTTTCTTT	CASSLAGNTEAFF
TRBV11-3	TRBD2	.	TRBJ2-1	TGTGCCAGCAGCCCCGGCGGCGGGGGGAGTTACAATGAGCAGTTCTTC	CASSPGGGGSYNEQFF
TRBV24-1	TRBD1	.	TRBJ1-5	TGTGCCACCAGTGATCGACAGGGACCGAATCAGCCCCAGCATTTT	CATSDRQGPNQPQHF
TRBV27	.	.	TRBJ2-7	TGTGCCAGCAGTTATGCGGGTCTTCCCTACGAGCAGTACTTC	CASSYAGLPYEQYF
TRBV3-1/TRBV3-2	TRBD2	.	TRBJ2-5	TGTGCCAGCAGCCTCAGGACTAGCGGCCATCAAGAGACCCAGTACTTC	CASSLRTSGHQETQYF
TRBV5-5	.	.	TRBJ1-1	TGTGCCAGCAGCTCGGAGAACAGGGCGAACACTGAAGCTTTCTTT	CASSSENRANTEAFF
TRBV6-2/TRBV6-3	.	.	TRBJ2-7	TGTGCCAGCAGTTCCCCAAAACAAAGTTACGAGCAGTACTTC	CASSSPKQSYEQYF
TRBV3-1/TRBV3-2	.	once	TRBJ2-3	TGTGCCAGCACCTCTAGCGGAGGGGGGCAGTATTTT	CASTSSGGGQYF
TRBV4-2	.	.	TRBJ1-5	TGTGCCAGCAGCCAAGTCCCGGGTGGCAATCAGCCCCAGCATTTT	CASSQVPGGNQPQHF
TRBV3-1/TRBV3-2	.	once	TRBJ1-1	TGTGCCAGCAGCCAAGCAGAGGGAAGCGCTGAAGCTTTCTTT	CASSQAEGSAEAFF
TRBV5-1	.	.	TRBJ1-4	TGCGCCAGCAGCCCCGACCGTCCGACGGGAACTAATGAAAAACTGTTTTTT	CASSPDRPTGTNEKLFF
TRBV6-5	.	once	TRBJ2-5	TGTGCCAGCAGTTACCGTCTGCCAGAAGAGACCCAGTACTTC	CASSYRLPEETQYF
TRBV5-1	TRBD1	.	TRBJ1-2	TGCGCCAGCAGCAAGGGACAGGGGGAAGGCTACACCTTC	CASSKGQGEGYTF
TRBV3-1/TRBV3-2	TRBD1	few	TRBJ1-5	TGTGCCAGCAGCCAAGACAGGGGGCTCGGTCAGCCCCAGCATTTT	CASSQDRGLGQPQHF
TRBV19	TRBD1	.	TRBJ1-5	TGTGCCAGTAGTACAACAGGGGGCGGGTATTATCAGCCCCAGCATTTT	CASSTTGGGYYQPQHF
TRBV12-3/TRBV12-4	.	.	TRBJ1-1	TGTGCCAGCCATCAGGGGCGCGTTGAGAAAACTTTCTTT	CASHQGRVEKTFF
TRBV28	TRBD1	.	TRBJ1-4	TGTGCCACCCGACAGGGCTCCGAAAAACTGTTTTTT	CATRQGSEKLFF
TRBV6-5	.	.	TRBJ2-1	TGTGCCAGCAAAAGGTGGACAGAAAACAATGAGCAGTTCTTC	CASKRWTENNEQFF
TRBV28	TRBD1	once	TRBJ1-1	TGTGCCAGCAGTTTGGGCGGACAGGGAGGCACTGAAGCTTTCTTT	CASSLGGQGGTEAFF
TRBV7-9	TRBD2	once	TRBJ2-2	TGTGCCAGCAGCCCCTTAACGGGGGGAAAGACCGGGGAGCTGTTTTTT	CASSPLTGGKTGELFF
TRBV18	.	.	TRBJ1-5	TGTGCCAGCTCACCGTCCCGGGTCTTCCAGCATTTT	CASSPSRVFQHF
TRBV6-2/TRBV6-3	.	.	TRBJ1-5	TGTGCCAGCAGTTACCTAACCATTGGTCAGCCCCAGCATTTT	CASSYLTIGQPQHF
TRBV29-1	.	.	TRBJ1-1	TGCACCACGGTAGGACAGATGAACACTGAAGCTTTCTTT	CTTVGQMNTEAFF
TRBV5-6	TRBD1	large	TRBJ1-3	TGTGCCAGCAGCTACGGACAGGGTTTTGGAAACACCATATATTTT	CASSYGQGFGNTIYF
TRBV5-1	.	.	TRBJ2-7	TGCGCCAGCAGCTTGGGTCAGGGGCGGGAGCAGTACTTC	CASSLGQGREQYF
TRBV9	.	.	TRBJ2-5	TGTGCCAGCAGTTTTAGGGGCGGGGTCCAAGAGACCCAGTACTTC	CASSFRGGVQETQYF
TRBV9	.	.	TRBJ1-1	TGTGCCAGCAGCGCAGGACCTCCGGGGGGACCCACTGAAGCTTTCTTT	CASSAGPPGGPTEAFF
TRBV7-9	.	.	TRBJ1-4	TGTGCCAGCAGCTTGACAGGAGGTGGTGAAAAACTGTTTTTT	CASSLTGGGEKLFF
TRBV7-2	TRBD1	.	TRBJ1-5	TGTGCCAGCAGCTTATACAGGGGCGGCAATCAGCCCCAGCATTTT	CASSLYRGGNQPQHF
TRBV11-2	.	.	TRBJ1-1	TGTGCCAGCAGCTTAGGGGTTCAGGGTGAAGCTTTCTTT	CASSLGVQGEAFF
TRBV30	TRBD2	.	TRBJ2-7	TGTGCCCGGGGGCGGGGGGCGACCAACGAGCAGTACTTC	CARGRGATNEQYF
TRBV3-1/TRBV3-2	.	once	TRBJ2-7	TGTGCCAGCAGCCGCGCGGGCTACGAGCAGTACTTC	CASSRAGYEQYF
TRBV21-1	.	.	TRBJ2-1	TGTGCCAGCAGCCGCCCCGATCTACTCTCCTACAATGAGCAGTTCTTC	CASSRPDLLSYNEQFF
TRBV7-9	.	.	TRBJ1-3	TGTGCCAGCCTCAGAGGGGGGGGTTACGGAAACACCATATATTTT	CASLRGGGYGNTIYF
TRBV2	.	.	TRBJ2-5	TGTGCCAGCAGTGAACCCACGGGAGTGGAGACCCAGTACTTC	CASSEPTGVETQYF
TRBV6-6	.	.	TRBJ1-4	TGTGCCAGCAAGTTAAGCAATGAAAAACTGTTTTTT	CASKLSNEKLFF
TRBV7-3	TRBD1	.	TRBJ2-1	TGTGCCAGCAGCTTAAGGTCAGGGGGCTCCTACAATGAGCAGTTCTTC	CASSLRSGGSYNEQFF
TRBV2	TRBD1	.	TRBJ1-4	TGTGCCAGCAGCCCTTTACCGGGACAGGGTGAAAAACTGTTTTTT	CASSPLPGQGEKLFF